This T cell receptor beta chain was found in a study of shared clonotypes between healthy human individuals. Study outcomes and limitations: Clonotype sharing among donors was expected to depend on sequencing depth.

The CDR3 length is 15 residues. V lost 5 bases and J lost 1, with 12 bases in between. Germline CDR1 LGHNA, CDR2 YNFKEQ. PCR replicates from unsorted PBMC used roughly 300 ng DNA, and this amount was roughly 32,000 T cell genomes. Repertoires were generated with immunoSEQ multiplex PCR, while TCRdb's copy carries only in-frame clones and drops some. Of about 490,000 clones listed, 65% to 80% were seen once; the top ten hold 12%. Healthy HIV-negative adults without recent acute infections or vaccinations served as donors. Concerning this clone: The antigen is not known.

This TCR derives from a middle-aged woman in good health. Some clones in this sample may be carry-over from other donors' samples. The sample comprised PBMCs. This chain connects TRBV4-2 to TRBJ1-5, with D possibly TRBD1 on 5 matching bases. The CDR3, as DNA: TGTGCCAGCAGCTTGGGGACCTGGAGCAATCAGCCCCAGCATTTT. Its translation is CASSLGTWSNQPQHF.